This TCR beta chain comes out of a study of T cells in Graves' hyperthyroidism and ophthalmopathy (dated by TCRdb to between 2018 and 2021). Describing the broader study: Peripheral blood samples were taken at initial diagnosis, before any treatment was given. A discovery cohort of approximately 97 patients, 43 with Graves' ophthalmopathy and roughly 59 with stable Graves' hyperthyroidism, was used to find distinguishing TCR V-J signatures. Once sampling was done, hyperthyroidism patients were given methimazole at a starting dose of 30 mg daily, whereas ophthalmopathy patients were given high-dose intravenous methylprednisolone. Whether ophthalmopathy could be predicted prospectively was tested in an independent validation cohort made up of about 20 hyperthyroidism patients plus 17 patients who later progressed to ophthalmopathy. The study also compared thyroid tissue and blood T-cell repertoires from more than 5 Graves' hyperthyroidism patients. TCR Vbeta CDR3 sequencing of roughly 140 peripheral blood samples (roughly 43 ophthalmopathy, around 80 hyperthyroidism and approximately 17 progressor patients) is reported in the paper. For training and testing, the 95 to 100 patients in the discovery cohort were randomly divided in a 7:3 ratio.

A patient counted as having stable Graves' hyperthyroidism if no progression to ophthalmopathy occurred over 18 months of follow-up. The hyperthyroidism patients were between 18 and 65 years old and newly diagnosed, with a disease duration of less than 2 months. The study excluded patients with uncontrolled infections, other autoimmune diseases, pregnancy or lactation. Diagnoses were based on clinical symptoms, serum thyroxine and TRAb, thyroid ultrasound and orbital computed tomography. PBMCs were isolated from about 9.2 ml of fresh peripheral blood by Ficoll-Paque density gradient centrifugation. Total RNA was extracted using Trizol reagent, and RNA quality was assessed on an Agilent 2100 Bioanalyzer. As concerns this clonotype: There is no known antigen for this receptor. A read error is likely, as this CDR3 ends without the conserved phenylalanine or tryptophan.

General conclusions and limits of the study: In validation, the model predicted progression to ophthalmopathy a median of roughly six months before onset, with roughly 70% sensitivity and more than 72% specificity. Ophthalmopathy was separated from stable hyperthyroidism by a 13 V-J signature model, with approximately 90% sensitivity and 81% to 82% specificity obtained in cross-validation and 80%/75% obtained in testing. Most expanded thyroid clonotypes (frequency above 0.001) were also found in blood, which suggests that blood repertoires may mirror thyroid immune responses. Sample size was not statistically predetermined, and investigators were not blinded to group allocation.

The TCR beta CDR3 regions were amplified from the RNA transcripts. A first-round RT-PCR of the TCR CDR3 used the HTBI primer set with the Qiagen OneStep RT-PCR kit. A second multiplex PCR round built the libraries, followed by size selection and purification. Paired-end sequencing of the libraries was performed with 100 bp reads on an Illumina HiSeq2000. On the authors' methods: SOAPnuke was used to process the raw data, with reads discarded if the reads contained adapters or uncalled bases, had a mean Phred below 15, or lacked an exact constant-primer or identifier match. High-quality paired reads were merged using COPE v1.2.5, and each unique nucleotide sequence was defined as a clonotype. MiTCR v1.1 was used to align clonotypes to the IMGT TRBV, TRBD and TRBJ reference segments. The analysis included only V-J combinations with a frequency above 0.0001, which together covered around 99% of the repertoires. The TCS score was defined as the ratio of F50 (clonal expansion) to E x V (chaos), calculated using BLOSUM62-based TCRdist between CDR3 peptides within each V-J. Welch's t-statistics and random forest reduced several hundred V-J features to 10 to 15, which were used in a naive Bayes classifier (R e1071). TCRdb redid the processing of the public reads, applying fastp at Q25 and MiXCR, and retained in-frame beta chains. One record per CDR3 amino acid sequence lists the most common genes and DNA. The V and J calls were not made by the authors but by TCRdb's processing. Within this sample are roughly 420,000 distinct CDR3 sequences, with approximately 14% of them counted one time only. The top ten hold approximately 5.3% of the sample.

Sequenced input: blood. The clonotype comes from a young woman with Graves' hyperthyroidism.

CDR3 loop: CASRGGTYEQYS. The base sequence is TGTGCCAGCAGGGGGGGTACCTACGAGCAGTACTCC. The chain links TRBV2 with TRBJ2-7; the D region possibly corresponds to TRBD2 (6 bases align). CDR1 and CDR2, per the germline V gene, are SNHLY and FYNNEI. Including both end residues, the CDR3 is 12 amino acids long. Only the CDR3 region is kept as DNA, spanning 36 bases read in frame from base 1. V is shortened by 6 bases, J by 2 bases, and the region joining them spans 8 bases.